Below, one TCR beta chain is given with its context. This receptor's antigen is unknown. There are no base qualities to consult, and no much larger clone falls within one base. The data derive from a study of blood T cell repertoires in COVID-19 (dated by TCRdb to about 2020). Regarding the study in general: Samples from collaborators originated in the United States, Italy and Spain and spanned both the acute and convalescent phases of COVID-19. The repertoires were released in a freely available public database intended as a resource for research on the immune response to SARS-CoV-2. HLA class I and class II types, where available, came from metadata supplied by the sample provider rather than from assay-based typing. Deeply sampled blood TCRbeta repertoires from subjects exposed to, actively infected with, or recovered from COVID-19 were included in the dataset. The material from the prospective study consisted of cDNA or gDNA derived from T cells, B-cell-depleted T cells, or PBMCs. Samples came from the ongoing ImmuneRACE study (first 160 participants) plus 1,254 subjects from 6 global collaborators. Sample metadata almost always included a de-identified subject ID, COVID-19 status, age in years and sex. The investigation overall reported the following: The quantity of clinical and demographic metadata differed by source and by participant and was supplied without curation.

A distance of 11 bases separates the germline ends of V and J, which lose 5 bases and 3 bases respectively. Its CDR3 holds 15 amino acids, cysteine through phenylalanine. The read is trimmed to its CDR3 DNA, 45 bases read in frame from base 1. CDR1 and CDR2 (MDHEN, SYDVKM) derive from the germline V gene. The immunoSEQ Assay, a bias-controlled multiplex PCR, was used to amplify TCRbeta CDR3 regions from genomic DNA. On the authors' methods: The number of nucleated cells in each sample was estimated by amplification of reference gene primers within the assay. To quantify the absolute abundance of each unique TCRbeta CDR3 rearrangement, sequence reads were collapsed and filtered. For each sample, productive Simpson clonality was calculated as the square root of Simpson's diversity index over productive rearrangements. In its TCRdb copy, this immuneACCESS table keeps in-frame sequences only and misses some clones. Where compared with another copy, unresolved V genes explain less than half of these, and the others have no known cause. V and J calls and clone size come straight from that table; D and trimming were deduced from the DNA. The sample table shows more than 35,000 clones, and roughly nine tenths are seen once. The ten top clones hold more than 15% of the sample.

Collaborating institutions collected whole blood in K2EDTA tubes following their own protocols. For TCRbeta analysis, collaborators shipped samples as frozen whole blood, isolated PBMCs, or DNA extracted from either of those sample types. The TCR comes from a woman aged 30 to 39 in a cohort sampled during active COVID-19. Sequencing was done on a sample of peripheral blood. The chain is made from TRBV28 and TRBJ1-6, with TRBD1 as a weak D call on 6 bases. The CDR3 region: CASSSWTVYNSPLHF. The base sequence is TGTGCCAGCAGTAGCTGGACAGTCTATAATTCACCCCTCCACTTT.